Following are 7 T cell receptor beta chains from one sample sequenced in a study of T-cell reconstitution after alpha-beta-depleted transplantation in children. TCRbeta library preparation incorporated unique molecular identifiers. TCRdb ran MiXCR on the PCR reads and lists one entry per CDR3 protein. Altogether some 240,000 distinct CDR3 sequences are present, 12% being singletons, with the ten largest covering approximately 2.4%. The sample was PBMCs from the stem cell graft donor, taken from the stem cell graft. These receptors came from a human donor who donated a stem cell graft to a child with acute lymphoblastic leukemia.

This clonotype was counted many times. V usage is TRBV6-5 and J usage is TRBJ1-2, with a possible D match to TRBD1 (6 bases). Trimming cost V 4 bases and J 0 bases, with 18 bases left between them. Germline V lookup: CDR1 MNHEY, CDR2 SVGAGI. The CDR3 extends over 17 amino acids. CDR3 in DNA: TGTGCCAGCAGTTCCTCGGCAGGGGAGGGCCCTAACTATGGCTACACCTTC. Translating gives CASSSSAGEGPNYGYTF.

This clonotype was seen ten or more times. This sequence joins TRBV30 and TRBJ2-3; 9 nucleotides agree with TRBD2. With V trimmed by 1 base and J by 7 bases, 6 bases remained unmatched. CDR3 length: 14 amino acids. The germline V gene has CDR1 GTSNPN and CDR2 SVGIG (reference sequence). For the CDR3, the DNA is TGTGCCTGGAGTGATTACGCTAGCGGGAATACGCAGTATTTT. Encoded protein: CAWSDYASGNTQYF.

As concerns this clonotype: One end of the junction fails to match germline, which may point to a read error. This chain uses TRBV20-1 with TRBJ2-1; tentatively, D is TRBD2 (6 bases). The germline V gene has CDR1 DFQATT and CDR2 SNEGSKA (reference sequence). The CDR3 runs 15 residues. The CDR3, as DNA: TGCTGTGCCACCCTGGGCGCGGAGGGGCCGAATGAGCAGTTCTTC. Translating it yields CCATLGAEGPNEQFF.

For this clonotype: One junction end disagrees with the germline gene, perhaps due to a read error. This chain's CDR3 is CASSPREAGEPFF. The CDR3 region has the DNA TGTGCCAGCAGCCCCAGAGAAGCCGGGGAGCCGTTTTTT. The chain couples TRBV7-6 to TRBJ2-2; D possibly corresponds to TRBD2 (5 bases). Germline values: CDR1 SGHVS, CDR2 FNYEAQ. There are 13 residues in the CDR3.

This clonotype occurred many times. The CDR3: CASSHLDSNYGYTF. For the CDR3, the DNA is TGTGCCAGCAGTCACCTTGACTCTAACTATGGCTACACCTTC. The chain combines TRBV9 with TRBJ1-2; D unresolved. Germline loops: CDR1 SGDLS, CDR2 YYNGEE. V lost 5 bases and J lost 0, with 11 bases in between. The CDR3 is made up of 14 amino acids.

This clonotype was detected ten times or more. The chain employs TRBV28 and TRBJ2-7, with 8 bases matching TRBD1. The CDR3 is made up of 15 amino acids. Germline V gives CDR1 MDHEN, CDR2 SYDVKM. With 6 bases clipped from V and 5 bases from J, the junction kept 12 bases outside the gene matches. The CDR3 bases are TGTGCCAGCAGCCCACCCCCGACAGGGGCAGACGAGCAGTACTTC. It specifies CASSPPPTGADEQYF.

This clonotype appeared many times. V and J are TRBV12-3 or TRBV12-4 and TRBJ1-1; D perhaps matches TRBD1 (5 bases). Trimming took 6 bases from V and 3 from J, leaving 11 bases between them. The CDR3 loop spans 13 amino acids. CDR3 residues: CASSVGGDTEAFF. The CDR3, as DNA: TGTGCCAGCAGCGTCGGGGGAGACACTGAAGCTTTCTTT.